The present entry profiles one T cell receptor beta chain with its context. The record originates from a study of blood T cell repertoires in COVID-19. About the research overall: COVID-19 samples, acute and convalescent, were from the United States, Italy and Spain.

The CDR3 totals 14 residues. The germline V and J ends were trimmed by 4 bases and 4 bases, with 13 bases remaining between them. The V gene's germline CDR1 is SGHNT and CDR2 YYREEE (reference sequence). TCRdb keeps only in-frame clones here, not all; method: immunoSEQ multiplex PCR. The sample contains 250,000 to 350,000 clones, over 75% of which appear only once. Sample: peripheral blood. The TCR comes from a woman between 55 and 75 years old with acute or convalescent COVID-19. The V and J genes are TRBV5-4 and TRBJ2-3; D possibly corresponds to TRBD1 (6 bases). CDR3 DNA sequence: TGTGCCAGCAGCCTTCCAGGGGTCGCAGATACGCAGTATTTT. This gives the protein CASSLPGVADTQYF.